Listed below are T cell receptor beta chains from one sample, sequenced in a study of T cell repertoires in cytomegalovirus infection. TCRdb passed the reads through MiXCR, listing each CDR3 protein once. This sample has approximately 700,000 distinct CDR3 sequences; 35% to 40% occur once, and the top ten carry 2.5% to 3%. Material for sequencing was PBMCs. The origin of the receptors is a human donor in good health (CMV status not recorded). Some clones in this sample may be carry-over from other donors' samples. CDR3s include the opening cysteine and the closing phenylalanine or tryptophan. The D gene is left open where the match is weak. A clone size is listed for some rows: how often the clone was seen (once, few, many), or a class if it is expanded.

D gene	clone size	V gene	J gene	CDR3 protein	CDR3 DNA
.	.	TRBV27	TRBJ2-7	CASSGARPPAYEQYF	TGTGCCAGCAGTGGAGCTAGGCCCCCCGCCTACGAGCAGTACTTC
.	few	TRBV5-6	TRBJ1-1	CASSPDMNTEAFF	TGTGCCAGCTCACCTGATATGAACACTGAAGCTTTCTTT
.	.	TRBV9	TRBJ1-4	CASSVEVGSEKLFF	TGTGCCAGCAGCGTGGAGGTCGGGAGTGAAAAACTGTTTTTT
.	many	TRBV6-5	TRBJ1-3	CASSRGGSGNTIYF	TGTGCCAGCAGCAGGGGCGGCTCTGGAAACACCATATATTTT
.	.	TRBV4-1	TRBJ1-1	CASSQVVLTESAF	TGCGCCAGCAGCCAAGTCGTTTTAACGGAGAGCGCGTTT
TRBD2	once	TRBV20-1	TRBJ2-1	CSAHSLAGDFYNEKFF	TGCAGTGCTCACTCTCTAGCGGGAGATTTCTACAATGAGAAGTTCTTC
TRBD2	.	TRBV11-2	TRBJ2-1	CASSLASGGTPSYNEQFF	TGTGCCAGCAGCTTAGCTAGCGGGGGGACGCCCTCCTACAATGAGCAGTTCTTC
TRBD2	few	TRBV12-3/TRBV12-4	TRBJ2-1	CASGLSGTPGNEQFF	TGTGCCAGCGGGCTTAGCGGGACGCCTGGGAATGAGCAGTTCTTC
.	.	TRBV12-3/TRBV12-4	TRBJ1-1	CASSSSGALKWAFF	TGTGCCAGCAGTTCATCCGGGGCCCTAAAGTGGGCTTTCTTT
TRBD2	.	TRBV20-1	TRBJ2-5	CSASRLRSGSGETQYF	TGCAGTGCTAGCAGGTTGCGGAGCGGGAGCGGAGAGACCCAGTACTTC
.	few	TRBV4-2	TRBJ1-1	CASSQPREWESNTEAFF	TGTGCCAGCAGCCAACCGCGGGAGTGGGAGTCGAACACTGAAGCTTTCTTT
.	.	TRBV7-8	TRBJ2-3	CASSLVSRGGADTQYF	TGTGCCAGCAGCTTAGTAAGTCGTGGGGGAGCAGATACGCAGTATTTT
TRBD1	.	TRBV19	TRBJ1-2	CASSTGGAEYGYTF	TGTGCCAGTAGTACAGGGGGCGCGGAATATGGCTACACCTTC
.	.	TRBV6-5	TRBJ2-1	CASSYAEGLSYNEQLF	TGTGCCAGCAGTTACGCGGAGGGGCTATCCTACAATGAGCAGTTATTC
TRBD1	few	TRBV6-1	TRBJ1-4	CASSPPPGTGLQTNEKLFF	TGTGCCAGCAGTCCGCCTCCCGGGACAGGGCTCCAAACTAATGAAAAACTGTTTTTT
.	.	TRBV6-2/TRBV6-3	TRBJ1-5	CASNSGRQNHQPQHF	TGTGCCAGCAATTCCGGACGGCAGAATCATCAGCCCCAGCATTTT
.	.	TRBV12-3/TRBV12-4	TRBJ2-5	CASSLSSKVLGQSGETQYF	TGTGCCAGCAGTTTATCCAGTAAGGTTCTAGGACAGAGTGGAGAGACCCAGTACTTC
TRBD1	few	TRBV5-1	TRBJ1-1	CASSWGTANTEAFF	TGCGCCAGCAGCTGGGGGACAGCGAACACTGAAGCTTTCTTT
.	few	TRBV14	TRBJ2-1	CASSPGATYNEQFF	TGTGCCAGCAGCCCAGGGGCCACCTACAATGAGCAGTTCTTC
.	.	TRBV7-2	TRBJ2-1	CASSLGQRSSYNEQFF	TGTGCCAGCAGCTTAGGGCAGCGGAGCTCCTACAATGAGCAGTTCTTC
TRBD2	.	TRBV11-2	TRBJ2-3	CASSSTSGLSTDTQYF	TGTGCCAGCAGCTCGACTAGCGGGCTAAGCACAGATACGCAGTATTTT
.	few	TRBV29-1	TRBJ2-2	CSVEGTGELFF	TGCAGCGTTGAGGGAACCGGGGAGCTGTTTTTT
TRBD2	.	TRBV6-8	TRBJ2-1	CASSSTGTSLNEQFF	TGTGCCAGCAGCTCGACCGGGACTAGTCTCAATGAGCAGTTCTTC
TRBD2	many	TRBV13	TRBJ2-1	CASSPGLAYNEQFF	TGTGCCAGCAGCCCGGGACTAGCCTACAATGAGCAGTTCTTC
.	.	TRBV2	TRBJ2-1	CASSSGTLSGDEQFF	TGTGCCAGCAGTTCCGGGACGTTGAGTGGGGATGAGCAGTTCTTC
.	many	TRBV7-8	TRBJ1-1	CASSQSPENFEAFF	TGTGCCAGCAGCCAGTCCCCTGAGAACTTTGAAGCTTTCTTT
.	few	TRBV19	TRBJ1-1	CASSTYPGAEAFF	TGTGCCAGTAGTACGTACCCTGGGGCTGAAGCTTTCTTT
.	few	TRBV12-3/TRBV12-4	TRBJ1-2	CASRARDRENTF	TGTGCCAGCAGGGCCAGGGACCGTGAGAACACCTTC
.	.	TRBV20-1	TRBJ2-4	CSARRKGGSENIQYF	TGCAGTGCTAGAAGGAAAGGGGGTTCGGAAAACATTCAGTACTTC
.	few	TRBV19	TRBJ1-1	CASRPTYMNTEAFF	TGTGCCAGTAGACCGACCTATATGAACACTGAAGCTTTCTTT
TRBD2	.	TRBV28	TRBJ2-1	CASSSVGGRAINNEQFF	TGTGCCAGCAGTTCGGTCGGCGGGAGAGCGATAAACAATGAGCAGTTCTTC
.	.	TRBV12-3/TRBV12-4	TRBJ2-1	CASSPQNMNEQFF	TGTGCCAGCAGTCCCCAAAACATGAATGAGCAGTTCTTC
TRBD1	few	TRBV6-1	TRBJ2-7	CASSFFRDRDKYEQYF	TGTGCCAGCAGTTTCTTCCGGGACAGGGATAAGTACGAGCAGTACTTC
.	.	TRBV7-9	TRBJ1-2	CASSLSWTAWDYGYTF	TGTGCCAGCAGCTTATCCTGGACCGCCTGGGACTATGGCTACACCTTC
.	.	TRBV2	TRBJ2-7	CASRAGNYEQYF	TGTGCCAGCAGAGCCGGGAACTACGAGCAGTACTTC
.	many	TRBV7-8	TRBJ2-3	CASSFRKGSDTQYF	TGTGCCAGCAGTTTCAGGAAGGGGTCAGATACGCAGTATTTT
TRBD1	many	TRBV28	TRBJ2-3	CASQTGTGVTDTQYF	TGTGCCAGCCAAACCGGGACAGGGGTCACAGATACGCAGTATTTT
.	few	TRBV12-3/TRBV12-4	TRBJ1-1	CASSFPGPAEAFF	TGTGCCAGCAGTTTTCCCGGTCCGGCGGAGGCTTTCTTT
.	.	TRBV28	TRBJ1-2	CASSHTPGYTF	TGTGCCAGCAGCCATACTCCAGGCTACACCTTC
.	many	TRBV6-1	TRBJ1-5	CASTGSPNQPQHF	TGTGCCAGCACTGGCAGTCCTAATCAGCCCCAGCATTTT
TRBD2	.	TRBV28	TRBJ2-7	CASRAGVRYEQYF	TGTGCCAGCAGAGCGGGAGTTCGGTACGAGCAGTACTTC
.	.	TRBV5-5	TRBJ2-7	CASSLINSGTKDEDEQYF	TGTGCCAGCAGCTTAATTAATTCCGGGACGAAGGATGAGGACGAGCAGTACTTC
.	many	TRBV7-2	TRBJ2-6	CASSLVPFSGANVLTF	TGTGCCAGCAGCTTAGTACCGTTCTCTGGGGCCAACGTCCTGACTTTC
TRBD2	.	TRBV4-1	TRBJ2-3	CASSHSTSGSRDTQYF	TGCGCCAGCAGCCACAGTACTAGCGGGAGTCGAGATACGCAGTATTTT
TRBD1	.	TRBV5-1	TRBJ2-4	CASSLNAKGQGNIQYF	TGCGCCAGCAGCTTAAACGCTAAGGGACAGGGCAACATTCAGTACTTC
TRBD1	many	TRBV7-9	TRBJ2-1	CASSGLDRGPNEQFF	TGTGCCAGCAGCGGCCTCGACAGGGGGCCCAATGAGCAGTTCTTC
.	.	TRBV4-1	TRBJ2-4	CASSQGTIKNIQYF	TGCGCCAGCAGCCAAGGGACCATTAAAAACATTCAGTACTTC
.	.	TRBV29-1	TRBJ2-3	CSGVSAWSTDTQYF	TGCAGCGGGGTCTCAGCGTGGAGCACAGATACGCAGTATTTT
.	many	TRBV7-2	TRBJ1-2	CATRSRNYGYTF	TGTGCCACCCGATCCCGTAACTATGGCTACACCTTC
.	many	TRBV7-2	TRBJ2-7	CASSLGRPYEQYF	TGTGCCAGCAGCTTAGGACGGCCCTACGAGCAGTACTTC
TRBD1	few	TRBV24-1	TRBJ2-4	CATRQGNIQYF	TGTGCCACCAGACAGGGGAACATTCAGTACTTC
.	few	TRBV6-2/TRBV6-3	TRBJ2-5	CASSYSAGDLYF	TGTGCCAGCAGTTACTCGGCAGGGGATCTCTACTTC
TRBD2	.	TRBV10-3	TRBJ2-1	CAISEGLAGGDEQFF	TGTGCCATCAGTGAGGGGCTAGCGGGAGGCGATGAGCAGTTCTTC
.	.	TRBV6-2/TRBV6-3	TRBJ2-6	CASSYSANPGIDSGANVLTF	TGTGCCAGCAGTTACTCAGCTAATCCGGGGATCGACTCTGGGGCCAACGTCCTGACTTTC